This T cell receptor beta chain comes out of a study of beta chain features in type 1 diabetes. Expressed TCRB transcripts were sequenced because the isolated RNA had all been reverse transcribed beforehand. Assay: immunoSEQ multiplex PCR; the TCRdb copy retains only in-frame clones and omits some. Of 600,000 or so clones in the sample, over 13% are singletons; the top ten hold 0.035% to 0.045%. This CDR3 contains 13 residues. Germline-derived CDR1 and CDR2 are SGHRS and YFSETQ. V was pared by 6 bases and J by 6 bases, with 13 bases between. Findings and caveats of the study: A moderate, significant TCRB CDR3 shortening appeared in type 1 diabetes across four CD4+ subsets.

This clone turned up a few times. Antigen unknown. The sequence was obtained from a man aged 18 to 30 with type 1 diabetes. V is TRBV5-1 and J is TRBJ2-4, with D maybe TRBD1 (6 bases). The sample taken for sequencing was naive CD4+ T cells from blood. The chain's CDR3 is CASTPQGTNIQYF. Written as DNA, the CDR3 is TGCGCCAGCACCCCCCAGGGGACAAACATTCAGTACTTC.